These 17 T cell receptor beta chains share one sample of origin, sequenced in a study of prognosis after radiotherapy for stage I lung cancer (dated by TCRdb to about 2021). Reads for this sample came from an Illumina HiSeq 3000. Two rounds of multiplex PCR were performed to amplify the TCR beta CDR3 region from genomic DNA. In the first PCR round, primers specific to each TRBV and TRBJ gene were used, and the primer sequences were filed in Chinese patent CN105087789A. TCRdb redid the processing of the public reads, applying fastp at Q25 and MiXCR, and retained in-frame beta chains. CDR3 protein duplicates are merged, each entry listing the most common genes and DNA. The sample table holds about 19,000 distinct CDR3 sequences, of which approximately 26% were seen once. The biggest ten clones account for 22% of the sample. This specimen consisted of PBMCs, obtained before or after stereotactic body radiation therapy (not recorded which). The receptors were sampled from a donor aged 50 or older with non-small cell lung cancer.

This clonotype was counted ten times or more. The chain couples TRBV7-9 to TRBJ1-1; no clear D gene. The length of the CDR3 is 11 residues. Germline CDR1 reads SEHNR; CDR2 reads FQNEAQ (reference sequence). With 3 bases removed from V and 6 bases from J, the gap between germline ends came to 5 bases. In DNA, the CDR3 is TGTGCCAGCAGCTTTTATGCTGAAGCTTTCTTT. This translates into CASSFYAEAFF. The full variable domain, in which reference TRBV7-9 and TRBJ1-1 provide the parts outside the CDR3, is DTGVSQNPRHKITKRGQNVTFRCDPISEHNRLYWYRQTLGQGPEFLTYFQNEAQLEKSRLLSDRFSAERPKGSFSTLEIQRTEQGDSAMYLCASSFYAEAFFGQGTRLTVV.

This clonotype has at least ten counts. The chain uses TRBV19 and TRBJ1-2; tentatively, D is TRBD1 (6 bases). Per germline, CDR1 LNHDA and CDR2 SQIVND (reference sequence). V was trimmed by 8 bases and J by 6 bases, leaving 13 bases between them. The CDR3 loop spans 12 amino acids. The CDR3: CASADRKNGYTF. In nucleotides, the CDR3 is TGTGCCAGTGCGGACAGAAAGAATGGCTACACCTTC.

This clonotype was recorded at least ten times. The chain carries TRBV20-1 and TRBJ2-5; 7 positions agree with TRBD1. Per the germline V gene, CDR1 is DFQATT and CDR2 is SNEGSKA (reference sequence). With 6 bases clipped from V and 5 bases from J, the junction kept 6 bases outside the gene matches. CDR3 size: 12 residues. The CDR3 DNA is TGCAGTGCCACCGACAGGGAGGAGACCCAGTACTTC. Its protein is CSATDREETQYF.

As for this clonotype: This clone may be a read error of a much larger clone one base away. The J gene is TRBJ1-2, the V gene TRBV28, with a possible D match to TRBD1 (5 bases). Germline CDR1 reads MDHEN; CDR2 reads SYDVKM. V lost 5 bases and J lost 3, with 16 bases in between. The CDR3 has 15 residues. CDR3 region: CASSPVDSSHYGYTF. The CDR3 DNA follows: TGTGCCAGCAGTCCAGTCGACAGTAGTCACTATGGCTACACCTTC.

This clonotype was counted between two and nine times. A much larger clone differs from this one at a single base, so this may be a read error. The rearrangement joins TRBV6-2 or TRBV6-3 to TRBJ2-1, with 11 bases fitting TRBD2. V lost 8 bases, J lost 9 bases, and 6 bases stayed unmatched. Germline V lookup: CDR1 MNHEY, CDR2 SVGEGT. The CDR3 runs 13 residues. Here the CDR3 reads CASVLAGGGEQFF. Here the CDR3 DNA reads TGTGCCAGCGTCCTAGCGGGAGGAGGTGAGCAGTTCTTC.

This clonotype was found many times. The chain links TRBV28 to TRBJ2-7; D remains unclear. CDR1 MDHEN and CDR2 SYDVKM come from the germline V gene. There are 14 residues in the CDR3. The V end was cut by 5 bases, the J end by 2 bases, with 13 bases between. The CDR3 coding sequence is TGTGCCAGCAGTCCCACTATCCCCCCCTACGAGCAGTACTTC. Translated, it gives CASSPTIPPYEQYF.

This clonotype was detected once. At one end the junction does not follow the germline gene, possibly because of a read error. The chain is built from TRBV20-1 and TRBJ2-7; the match to TRBD1 covers 10 bases. Germline CDR1 reads DFQATT; CDR2 reads SNEGSKA (reference sequence). CDR3 size: 14 residues. This CDR3 is CSARDDRGPGERYF. In nucleotides, the CDR3 is TGCAGTGCTAGAGATGACAGGGGGCCTGGCGAGCGGTACTTC.

This clonotype was observed many times. The chain has TRBV27 and TRBJ1-2; D might be TRBD1 (6 bases). V lost 5 bases and J 8 bases, leaving 24 bases between the germline ends. From germline, CDR1 is MNHEY and CDR2 SMNVEV (reference sequence). The CDR3 is made up of 16 amino acids. CDR3 in amino acids: CASSPWSGGLSGGYTF. Written as DNA, the CDR3 is TGTGCCAGCAGTCCCTGGTCGGGGGGGCTTTCTGGGGGCTACACCTTC.

This clonotype was counted many times. V gene TRBV14 combines with J gene TRBJ2-7, with TRBD2 identical over 9 bases. This CDR3 spans 17 amino acids. The germline V gene encodes CDR1 SGHDN and CDR2 FVKESK. J lost 0 bases, V lost 4 bases, and 10 bases had no gene match. DNA for the CDR3: TGTGCCAGCAGCCTCAGCCCGGGACTAGCTTTCTCCTACGAGCAGTACTTC. This codes for CASSLSPGLAFSYEQYF.

Of note for this clonotype: A single base is all that separates this from a far larger clone, so a read error is likely. The chain links TRBV20-1 to TRBJ2-7; D is undetermined. Germline CDR1 DFQATT, CDR2 SNEGSKA (reference sequence). V was shortened by 0 bases and J by 10 bases, with 22 bases between the two germline ends. This CDR3 region has 15 residues. CDR3 bases: TGCAGTGCTAGAGATGGGATTGTAGGTGGAGAGGCCCAGTACTTC. Protein: CSARDGIVGGEAQYF.

This clonotype was found many times. The chain employs TRBV19 and TRBJ2-5; a possible D gene is TRBD1 (5 bases). Trimming shortened V by 5 bases and J by 4 bases, and 8 bases separated the two germline ends. CDR1 LNHDA and CDR2 SQIVND come from the germline V gene (reference sequence). The CDR3 runs 12 residues. The CDR3 nucleotides read TGTGCCAGTAGTGTAAGGGGAGAGACCCAGTACTTC. Protein: CASSVRGETQYF.

Turning to this clonotype: Since the CDR3 does not end with the conserved phenylalanine or tryptophan, this likely comes from a read error. The rearrangement uses TRBV10-3 and TRBJ2-1; no reliable D call. The CDR3 is made up of 17 amino acids. The germline V gene encodes CDR1 ENHRY and CDR2 SYGVKD. The CDR3 DNA follows: TGTGCCATCAGTGAGTCGCCTCTTTGGCCCCTTTACAGTGAGCAGTTCTTA. This encodes CAISESPLWPLYSEQFL.

The table lists this clonotype with many counts. This chain links TRBV6-1 with TRBJ1-1, with 9 bases aligning to TRBD1. The CDR3 spans 16 residues. The V gene's germline CDR1 is MNHNS and CDR2 SASEGT. V lost 4 bases, J lost 4 bases, and 10 bases stayed unmatched. CDR3 nucleotides: TGTGCCAGCAGTGCCGGAACAGGGGGCGGTGTCACTGAAGCTTTCTTT. This gives the protein CASSAGTGGGVTEAFF.

This clonotype is categorized as medium-sized. The chain links TRBV12-3 or TRBV12-4 to TRBJ1-6, with a possible D match to TRBD1 (6 bases). The CDR3 is made up of 14 amino acids. V was pared by 4 bases and J by 9 bases, with 13 bases between. In nucleotides, the CDR3 is TGTGCCAGCAGTTACAGGGTCGGCGTTTCACCCCTCCACTTT. Protein sequence: CASSYRVGVSPLHF.

The sample holds a few counts of this clonotype. It is likely a read error: a sequence one base away is far more abundant. The CDR3: CSAQTGPALF. CDR3 DNA: TGCAGTGCTCAAACAGGCCCAGCTCTCTTT. The gene calls are TRBV20-1 and TRBJ1-6, with D maybe TRBD1 (5 bases). The CDR3 has 10 amino acids. Looked up from germline, CDR1 is DFQATT and CDR2 is SNEGSKA (reference sequence).

This clonotype was detected ten times or more. V and J are TRBV6-1 and TRBJ1-2, with 8 bases fitting TRBD1. Germline lookup yields CDR1 MNHNS and CDR2 SASEGT. V lost 4 bases, J lost 7 bases, and 8 bases stayed unmatched. The CDR3 has 14 residues. In DNA form, the CDR3 reads TGTGCCAGCAGTGCGGACAGGGCCCTGGGTGGCTACACCTTC. Its protein is CASSADRALGGYTF.

This clonotype was recorded at least ten times. V gene TRBV28 combines with J gene TRBJ2-1, with 10 bases lining up with TRBD2. The CDR3 length is 22 residues. Germline assignment: CDR1 MDHEN and CDR2 SYDVKM. With 5 bases clipped from V and 0 bases from J, the junction kept 22 bases outside the gene matches. DNA for the CDR3: TGTGCCAGCAGTAGTCCCTCCCTCACTAGCGGGGAAGGAACTAGCTCCTACAATGAGCAGTTCTTC. As protein: CASSSPSLTSGEGTSSYNEQFF.